This T cell receptor beta chain was identified in a study of shared clonotypes between healthy human individuals. V was cut by 4 bases and J by 10 bases, with 17 bases left in between. This CDR3 is 14 amino acids long. CDR1 is MNHEY and CDR2 is SVGAGI in the germline V gene. Produced via immunoSEQ multiplex PCR; TCRdb's table is partial and in-frame only. The sample has around 2,100,000 clones, about 95% seen once. Cells designated naive CD8 were CD45RO-negative and were positively selected for CCR7, with terminally differentiated effector memory CD45RA+ cells excluded. This clonotype was sampled from a young man in good health. Sequenced sample: naive CD8+ T cells sorted from blood. The chain joins TRBV6-5 to TRBJ2-1; possibly TRBD1 for D (6 bases). CDR3 protein: CASSSFSTGKEQFF. For the CDR3, the DNA is TGTGCCAGCAGTTCTTTTTCTACAGGGAAGGAGCAGTTCTTC.